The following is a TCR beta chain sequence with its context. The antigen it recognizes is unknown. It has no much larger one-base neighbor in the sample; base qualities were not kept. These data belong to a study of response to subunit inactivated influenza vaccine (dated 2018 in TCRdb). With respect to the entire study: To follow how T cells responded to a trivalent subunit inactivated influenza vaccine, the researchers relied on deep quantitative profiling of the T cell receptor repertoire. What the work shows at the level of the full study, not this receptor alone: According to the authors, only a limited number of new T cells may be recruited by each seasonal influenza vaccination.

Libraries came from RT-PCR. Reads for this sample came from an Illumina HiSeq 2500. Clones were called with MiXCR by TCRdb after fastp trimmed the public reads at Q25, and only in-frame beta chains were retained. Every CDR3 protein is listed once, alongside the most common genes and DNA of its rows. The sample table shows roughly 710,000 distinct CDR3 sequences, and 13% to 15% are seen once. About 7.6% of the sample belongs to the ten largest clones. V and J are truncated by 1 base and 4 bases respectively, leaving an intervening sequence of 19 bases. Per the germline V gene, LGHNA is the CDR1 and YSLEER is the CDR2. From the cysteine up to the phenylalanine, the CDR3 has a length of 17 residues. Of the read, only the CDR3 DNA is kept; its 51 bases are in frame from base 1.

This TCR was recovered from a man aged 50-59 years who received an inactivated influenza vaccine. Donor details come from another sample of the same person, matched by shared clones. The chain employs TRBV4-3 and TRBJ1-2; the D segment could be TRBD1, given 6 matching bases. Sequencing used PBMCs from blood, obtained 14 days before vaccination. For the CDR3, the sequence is CASSQAPAGGAVYGYTF. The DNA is TGCGCCAGCAGCCAAGCCCCAGCGGGGGGCGCGGTCTATGGCTACACCTTC.